This TCR beta chain came from a study of CD8+ T cells in alopecia areata. Following RNA extraction, reverse transcription yielded cDNA that acted as the sequencing template. Measured with immunoSEQ multiplex PCR; TCRdb has only the in-frame clones, and not every one. The sample consists of hundreds of thousands of clones, roughly two fifths of them appearing once. Treatment meaning: oral pan-JAK inhibitor, 5-10 mg twice daily. PBMC-derived CD4+ and CD8+ T cells were sorted. This clone was found a few times. The V and J ends lost 3 bases and 4 bases respectively, with 13 bases between them. CDR3 length equals 14 residues. Germline loops: CDR1 SGHTA, CDR2 FQGNSA.

J is TRBJ2-7 and V is TRBV7-2; perhaps TRBD1 as D (5 bases). This material consisted of CD4+ T cells sorted from blood, taken between weeks 30 and 35, from a patient treated with tofacitinib. The TCR comes from a human donor with alopecia areata. CDR3 sequence (DNA): TGTGCCAGCAGCTTTTATGGCAGGGCTTACGAGCAGTACTTC. Its protein is CASSFYGRAYEQYF.